This TCR beta chain was found in a study of CD8 T cells in Susac syndrome. From blood CD8+ and CD4+ T cells, the TCR beta chain was sequenced. TEMRA cells were FACS-enriched, while CD8+ and CD4+ T cells were negatively isolated. RNA, at about 0.45 to 1 ug, was reverse transcribed with random hexamers. The amplification used immunoSEQ multiplex PCR on TCR beta CDR3; it spanned 54 Vbeta and 13 Jbeta. TCRdb used MiXCR to reprocess the immunoSEQ multiplex PCR reads, holding one entry per CDR3 protein. The sample shows about 130,000 distinct CDR3 sequences, about 93% of them seen only once. In the case of this clonotype: The target antigen is unknown.

This CDR3 region has 16 residues. CDR1 SGHDT and CDR2 YYEEEE come from the germline V gene. Losses at the gene ends were 4 bases for V and 0 bases for J; bases not matched to a gene: 6. The study's findings and limits: TCR sequencing and HLA analysis covered a relatively small number of individuals.

Sequencing input: CD4+ T cells from PBMCs. J is TRBJ2-7 and V is TRBV5-6, with 11 bases fitting TRBD2. The receptor was derived from a human donor in good health. The chain's CDR3 is CASSPSGRPSSYEQYF. In DNA form, the CDR3 reads TGTGCCAGCAGCCCTAGCGGGAGGCCGAGCTCCTACGAGCAGTACTTC. The variable domain in full, completed from reference TRBV5-6 and TRBJ2-7, reads DAGVTQSPTHLIKTRGQQVTLRCSPKSGHDTVSWYQQALGQGPQFIFQYYEEEERQRGNFPDRFSGHQFPNYSSELNVNALLLGDSALYLCASSPSGRPSSYEQYFGPGTRLTVT.